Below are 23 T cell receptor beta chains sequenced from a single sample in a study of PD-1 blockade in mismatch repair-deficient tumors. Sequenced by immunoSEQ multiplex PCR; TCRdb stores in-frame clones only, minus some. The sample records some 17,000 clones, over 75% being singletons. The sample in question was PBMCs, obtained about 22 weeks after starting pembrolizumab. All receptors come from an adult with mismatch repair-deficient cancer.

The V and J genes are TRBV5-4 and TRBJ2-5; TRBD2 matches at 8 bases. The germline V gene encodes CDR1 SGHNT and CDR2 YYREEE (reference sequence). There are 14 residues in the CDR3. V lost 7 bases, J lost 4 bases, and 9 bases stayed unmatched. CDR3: CASQTGGPGETQYF. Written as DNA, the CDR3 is TGTGCCAGCCAAACGGGAGGGCCGGGAGAGACCCAGTACTTC.

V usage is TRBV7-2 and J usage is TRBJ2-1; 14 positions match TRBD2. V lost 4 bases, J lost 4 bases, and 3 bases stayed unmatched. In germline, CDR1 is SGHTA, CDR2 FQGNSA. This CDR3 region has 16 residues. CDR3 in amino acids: CASSWRTSGGYNEQFF. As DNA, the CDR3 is TGTGCCAGCAGCTGGAGGACTAGCGGGGGGTACAATGAGCAGTTCTTC.

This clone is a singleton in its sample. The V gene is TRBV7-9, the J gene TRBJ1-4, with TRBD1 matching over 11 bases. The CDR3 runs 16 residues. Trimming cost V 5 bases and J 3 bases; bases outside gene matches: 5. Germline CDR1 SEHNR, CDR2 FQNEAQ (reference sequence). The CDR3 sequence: CASSPRTGGANEKLFF. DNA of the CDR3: TGTGCCAGCAGCCCTAGGACAGGGGGCGCTAATGAAAAACTGTTTTTT.

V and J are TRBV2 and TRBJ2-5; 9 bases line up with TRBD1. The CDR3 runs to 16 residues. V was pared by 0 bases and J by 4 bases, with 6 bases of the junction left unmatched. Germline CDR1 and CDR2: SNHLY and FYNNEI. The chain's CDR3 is CASSEAWGTGRETQYF. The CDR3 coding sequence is TGTGCCAGCAGTGAAGCTTGGGGGACAGGGAGAGAGACCCAGTACTTC.

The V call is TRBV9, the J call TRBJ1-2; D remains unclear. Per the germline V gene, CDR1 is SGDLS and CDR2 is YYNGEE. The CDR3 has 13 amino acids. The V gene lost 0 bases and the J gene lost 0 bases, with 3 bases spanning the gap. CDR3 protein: CASSVGPNYGYTF. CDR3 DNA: TGTGCCAGCAGCGTAGGGCCTAACTATGGCTACACCTTC. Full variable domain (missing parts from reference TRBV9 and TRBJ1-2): DSGVTQTPKHLITATGQRVTLRCSPRSGDLSVYWYQQSLDQGLQFLIQYYNGEERAKGNILERFSAQQFPDLHSELNLSSLELGDSALYFCASSVGPNYGYTFGSGTRLTVV.

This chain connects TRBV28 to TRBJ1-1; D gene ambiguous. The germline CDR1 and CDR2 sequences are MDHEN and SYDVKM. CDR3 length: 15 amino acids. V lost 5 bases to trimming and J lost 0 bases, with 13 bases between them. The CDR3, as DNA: TGTGCCAGCAGTACCTTCAGACATATGAACACTGAAGCTTTCTTT. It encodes CASSTFRHMNTEAFF.

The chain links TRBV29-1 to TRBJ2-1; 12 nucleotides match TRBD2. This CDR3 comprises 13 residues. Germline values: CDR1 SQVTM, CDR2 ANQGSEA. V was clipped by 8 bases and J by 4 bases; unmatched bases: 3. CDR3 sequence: CSSLAGGYNEQFF. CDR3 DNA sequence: TGCAGCTCCCTAGCGGGAGGGTACAATGAGCAGTTCTTC.

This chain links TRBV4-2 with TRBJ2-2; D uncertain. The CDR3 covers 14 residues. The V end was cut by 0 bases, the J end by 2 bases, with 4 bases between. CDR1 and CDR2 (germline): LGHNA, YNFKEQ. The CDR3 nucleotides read TGTGCCAGCAGCCAAGATCAAAACACCGGGGAGCTGTTTTTT. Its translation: CASSQDQNTGELFF.

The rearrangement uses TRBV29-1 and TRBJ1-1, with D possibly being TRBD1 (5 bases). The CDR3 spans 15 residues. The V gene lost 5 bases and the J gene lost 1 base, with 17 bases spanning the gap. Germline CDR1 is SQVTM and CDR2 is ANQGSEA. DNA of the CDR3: TGCAGCGTTCTACCTCGGTCCGGACAGAACACTGAAGCTTTCTTT. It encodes CSVLPRSGQNTEAFF. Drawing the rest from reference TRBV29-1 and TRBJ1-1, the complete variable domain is SAVISQKPSRDICQRGTSLTIQCQVDSQVTMMFWYRQQPGQSLTLIATANQGSEATYESGFVIDKFPISRPNLTFSTLTVSNMSPEDSSIYLCSVLPRSGQNTEAFFGQGTRLTVV.

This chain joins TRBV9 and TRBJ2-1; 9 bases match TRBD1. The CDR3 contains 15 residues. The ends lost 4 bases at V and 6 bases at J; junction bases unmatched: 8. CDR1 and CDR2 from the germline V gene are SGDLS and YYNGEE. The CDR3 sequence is CASSPSGTGINEQFF. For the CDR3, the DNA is TGTGCCAGCAGCCCTTCCGGGACAGGGATCAATGAGCAGTTCTTC.

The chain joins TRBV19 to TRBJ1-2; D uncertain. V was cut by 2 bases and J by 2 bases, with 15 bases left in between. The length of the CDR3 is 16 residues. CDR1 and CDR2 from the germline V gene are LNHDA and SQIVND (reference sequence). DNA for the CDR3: TGTGCCAGTAGTATACTCGGTGGAGGACCGAACTATGGCTACACCTTC. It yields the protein CASSILGGGPNYGYTF.

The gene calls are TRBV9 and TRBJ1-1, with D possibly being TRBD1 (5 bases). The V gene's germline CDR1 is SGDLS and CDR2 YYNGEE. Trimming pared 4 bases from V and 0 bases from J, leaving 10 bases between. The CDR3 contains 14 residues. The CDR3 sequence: CASSPGHLNTEAFF. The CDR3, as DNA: TGTGCCAGCAGCCCCGGACATCTGAACACTGAAGCTTTCTTT.

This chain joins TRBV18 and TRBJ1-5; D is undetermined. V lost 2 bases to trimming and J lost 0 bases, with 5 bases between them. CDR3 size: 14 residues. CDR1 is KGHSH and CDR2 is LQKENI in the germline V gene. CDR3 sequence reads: CASSPGSSNQPQHF. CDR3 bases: TGTGCCAGCTCACCAGGGAGTAGCAATCAGCCCCAGCATTTT.

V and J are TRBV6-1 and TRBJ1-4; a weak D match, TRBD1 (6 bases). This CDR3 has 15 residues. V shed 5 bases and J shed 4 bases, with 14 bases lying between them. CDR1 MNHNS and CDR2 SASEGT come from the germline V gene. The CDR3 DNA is TGTGCCAGCAGTAACCACAGGGTCCTTAATGAAAAACTGTTTTTT. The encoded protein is CASSNHRVLNEKLFF.

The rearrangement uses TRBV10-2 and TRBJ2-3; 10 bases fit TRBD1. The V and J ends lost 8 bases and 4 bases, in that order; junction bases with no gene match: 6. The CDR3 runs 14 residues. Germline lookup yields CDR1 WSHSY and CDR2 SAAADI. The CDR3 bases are TGCGCCAGCCAGGGACAGGGGAATCCAGATACGCAGTATTTT. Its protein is CASQGQGNPDTQYF.

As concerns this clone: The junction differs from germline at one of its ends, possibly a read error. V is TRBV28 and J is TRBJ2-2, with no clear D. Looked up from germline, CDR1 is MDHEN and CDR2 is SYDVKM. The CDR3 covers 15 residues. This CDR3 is CASSLYTLNPGELFF. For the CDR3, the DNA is TGTGCCAGCAGTTTGTACACCTTGAACCCCGGGGAGCTGTTTTTT.

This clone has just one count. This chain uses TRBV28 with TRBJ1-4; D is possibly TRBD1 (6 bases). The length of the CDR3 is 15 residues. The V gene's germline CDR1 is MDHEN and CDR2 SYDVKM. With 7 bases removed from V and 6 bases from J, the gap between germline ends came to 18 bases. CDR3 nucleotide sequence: TGTGCCAGCACTAAAATTGGGAGGGGGGATGAAAAACTGTTTTTT. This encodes CASTKIGRGDEKLFF.

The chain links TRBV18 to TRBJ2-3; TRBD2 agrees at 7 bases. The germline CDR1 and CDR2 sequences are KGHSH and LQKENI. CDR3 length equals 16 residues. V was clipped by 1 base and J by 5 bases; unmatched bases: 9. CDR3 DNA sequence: TGTGCCAGCTCACCACGGGACTATGGGGTCGGAGATACGCAGTATTTT. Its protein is CASSPRDYGVGDTQYF.

CDR3 protein: CASSYTEGGRGEAFF. CDR3 nucleotides: TGTGCCAGCAGTTACACTGAAGGGGGCAGGGGTGAAGCTTTCTTT. This chain joins TRBV6-6 and TRBJ1-1; TRBD1 agrees at 7 bases. This CDR3 region has 15 residues. V lost 2 bases to trimming and J lost 7 bases; unmatched junction nucleotides: 10. Germline V gene lookup returns CDR1 MNHNY and CDR2 SVGAGI (reference sequence).

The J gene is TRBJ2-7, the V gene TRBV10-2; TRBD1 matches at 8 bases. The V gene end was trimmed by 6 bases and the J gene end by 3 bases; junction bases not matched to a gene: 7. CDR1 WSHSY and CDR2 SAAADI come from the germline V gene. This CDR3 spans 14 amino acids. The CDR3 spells CASRVGQEDYEQYF. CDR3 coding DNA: TGCGCCAGCAGAGTGGGACAGGAAGACTACGAGCAGTACTTC.

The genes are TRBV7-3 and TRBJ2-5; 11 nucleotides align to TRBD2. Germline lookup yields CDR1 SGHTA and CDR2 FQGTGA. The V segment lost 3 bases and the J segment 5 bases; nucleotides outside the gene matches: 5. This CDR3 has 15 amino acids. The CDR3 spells CASSLTSGKHETQYF. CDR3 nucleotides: TGTGCCAGCAGCTTGACTAGCGGGAAGCATGAGACCCAGTACTTC.

In DNA form, the CDR3 reads TGTGCCAGCAGCGTAAGGCCTAGCGGGGCCTCCTACGAGCAGTACTTC. Translation gives CASSVRPSGASYEQYF. The chain employs TRBV9 and TRBJ2-7, with 9 nucleotides matching TRBD2. J gave up 0 bases and V 1 base, and 5 bases lay outside the gene matches. This CDR3 has 16 residues. Per germline, CDR1 SGDLS and CDR2 YYNGEE.

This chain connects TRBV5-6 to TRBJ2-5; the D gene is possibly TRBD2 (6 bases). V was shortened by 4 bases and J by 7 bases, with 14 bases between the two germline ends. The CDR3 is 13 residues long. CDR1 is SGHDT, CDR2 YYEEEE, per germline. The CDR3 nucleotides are TGTGCCAGCAGCGCCGGTCTGGGGGGGACCCAGTACTTC. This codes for CASSAGLGGTQYF. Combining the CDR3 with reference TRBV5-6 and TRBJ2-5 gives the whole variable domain DAGVTQSPTHLIKTRGQQVTLRCSPKSGHDTVSWYQQALGQGPQFIFQYYEEEERQRGNFPDRFSGHQFPNYSSELNVNALLLGDSALYLCASSAGLGGTQYFGPGTRLLVL.